A single sample gave rise to the 25 T cell receptor beta chains below, sequenced in a study of radiotherapy plus CTLA-4 blockade in lung cancer. Using immunoSEQ multiplex PCR, the repertoire was profiled, and TCRdb retains in-frame clones only, with some absent. The sample records over 35,000 clones, 75% to 80% being singletons. The specimen comprised peripheral blood, sampled from a patient treated with radiotherapy plus ipilimumab. The receptors originated from a human donor with non-small cell lung cancer whose response to radiotherapy plus ipilimumab could not be evaluated.

V gene TRBV7-3 combines with J gene TRBJ2-2, with 8 positions matching TRBD1. CDR3 size: 15 residues. With 5 bases clipped from V and 7 bases from J, the junction kept 9 bases outside the gene matches. CDR1 SGHTA and CDR2 FQGTGA come from the germline V gene. The CDR3 sequence: CASSPLAGGFGELFF. Written as DNA, the CDR3 is TGTGCCAGCAGCCCCTTGGCAGGGGGCTTCGGGGAGCTGTTTTTT. The whole variable domain, remainder taken from reference TRBV7-3 and TRBJ2-2, is GAGVSQTPSNKVTEKGKYVELRCDPISGHTALYWYRQSLGQGPEFLIYFQGTGAADDSGLPNDRFFAVRPEGSVSTLKIQRTERGDSAVYLCASSPLAGGFGELFFGEGSRLTVL.

The CDR3 DNA sequence: TGTGCCAGCAGCTTAGGAGCGGGAGTAGATGAGCAGTACTTC. Protein product: CASSLGAGVDEQYF. The chain has TRBV7-8 and TRBJ2-7; 8 bases are shared with TRBD2. Germline CDR1 SGHVS, CDR2 FQNEAQ. V shed 1 base, J shed 7 bases, and the junction held 6 bases outside the gene matches. The CDR3 contains 14 residues.

The chain employs TRBV4-3 and TRBJ1-5; D gene ambiguous. This CDR3 is 14 amino acids long. V was pared by 0 bases and J by 2 bases, with 5 bases between. The germline V gene encodes CDR1 LGHNA and CDR2 YSLEER. The CDR3 nucleotides read TGCGCCAGCAGCCAAGATTCAGGCAATCAGCCCCAGCATTTT. Translation gives CASSQDSGNQPQHF.

The chain links TRBV19 to TRBJ1-1, with TRBD1 matching over 11 bases. CDR1 is LNHDA and CDR2 is SQIVND in the germline V gene (reference sequence). Unmatched junction bases numbered 4, after V lost 4 bases and J lost 3 bases. This CDR3 spans 15 amino acids. CDR3 in amino acids: CASSTRTGGYTEAFF. As DNA, the CDR3 is TGTGCCAGTAGTACCCGGACAGGGGGCTACACTGAAGCTTTCTTT. Variable domain in full (rest from reference TRBV19 and TRBJ1-1): DGGITQSPKYLFRKEGQNVTLSCEQNLNHDAMYWYRQDPGQGLRLIYYSQIVNDFQKGDIAEGYSVSREKKESFPLTVTSAQKNPTAFYLCASSTRTGGYTEAFFGQGTRLTVV.

V is TRBV30 and J is TRBJ2-1; weak D call: TRBD2 (5 bases). Germline lookup yields CDR1 GTSNPN and CDR2 SVGIG (reference sequence). The CDR3 length is 14 residues. V was shortened by 3 bases and J by 4 bases, with 13 bases between the two germline ends. CDR3 coding DNA: TGTGCCTGGAGCCCCCCGGACTTATACAATGAGCAGTTCTTC. Its translation: CAWSPPDLYNEQFF.

This sequence joins TRBV7-8 and TRBJ2-3, with 10 bases matching TRBD1. This CDR3 has 18 amino acids. CDR1 and CDR2 (germline): SGHVS, FQNEAQ. With V trimmed by 2 bases and J by 2 bases, 10 bases remained unmatched. CDR3 region: CASSLPARTGGNTDTQYF. The CDR3 bases are TGTGCCAGCAGCTTACCCGCCCGGACAGGGGGGAACACAGATACGCAGTATTTT.

This sequence joins TRBV7-6 and TRBJ2-7; D remains unclear. This CDR3 spans 14 amino acids. Germline V gene data show CDR1 as SGHVS and CDR2 as FNYEAQ. V lost 1 base and J 5 bases, leaving 12 bases between the germline ends. The chain's CDR3 is CASSLDGSGDEQYF. The CDR3, as DNA: TGTGCCAGCAGCTTAGACGGGTCCGGTGACGAGCAGTACTTC. Variable domain in full (rest from reference TRBV7-6 and TRBJ2-7): GAGVSQSPRYKVTKRGQDVALRCDPISGHVSLYWYRQALGQGPEFLTYFNYEAQQDKSGLPNDRFSAERPEGSISTLTIQRTEQRDSAMYRCASSLDGSGDEQYFGPGTRLTVT.

The J gene is TRBJ2-7, the V gene TRBV6-5, with TRBD2 identical over 9 bases. The CDR3 extends over 15 amino acids. The trim removed 5 bases at V and 7 bases at J, leaving 12 bases unmatched. Germline V gene data show CDR1 as MNHEY and CDR2 as SVGAGI. The CDR3 nucleotides read TGTGCCAGCAGTCCTGGGGTAGCGGGAGTACGGGAGCAGTACTTC. It translates to CASSPGVAGVREQYF.

In regard to this clone: The junction departs from the called germline gene at one end, perhaps through a read error. The V gene is TRBV7-9, the J gene TRBJ2-6, with 10 bases fitting TRBD2. CDR1 and CDR2 from the germline V gene are SEHNR and FQNEAQ (reference sequence). The CDR3 spans 18 residues. The CDR3 DNA sequence: TGTGCCAGCAGCTTATGGGGTAGCGGGAGGTCTGTGGCCAACGTCCTGACTTTC. This codes for CASSLWGSGRSVANVLTF.

This chain connects TRBV5-3 to TRBJ2-7, with TRBD2 identical over 9 bases. TRBV5-3 is designated an ORF whose function remains uncertain. CDR3 size: 15 residues. With V trimmed by 5 bases and J by 4 bases, 10 bases remained unmatched. CDR3 bases: TGTGCCAGAAGTTATCTGACTAGCGGACCTTACGAGCAGTACTTC. Encoded protein: CARSYLTSGPYEQYF.

The chain uses TRBV19 and TRBJ2-5; tentatively, D is TRBD1 (6 bases). With 5 bases removed from V and 4 bases from J, the gap between germline ends came to 17 bases. There are 15 residues in the CDR3. The germline V gene has CDR1 LNHDA and CDR2 SQIVND (reference sequence). The CDR3 bases are TGTGCCAGTAGTGATAGGGGGACGGTGGGAGAGACCCAGTACTTC. This codes for CASSDRGTVGETQYF.

The chain combines TRBV28 with TRBJ2-1; 8 bases agree with TRBD1. The CDR3 is 13 residues long. Germline CDR1 reads MDHEN; CDR2 reads SYDVKM. V trimming: 3 bases; J trimming: 6 bases; junction bases outside the gene matches: 1. The CDR3 loop reads CASSLTGVNEQFF. CDR3 nucleotide sequence: TGTGCCAGCAGTTTGACAGGGGTCAATGAGCAGTTCTTC. Full variable domain (outside the CDR3, taken from reference TRBV28 and TRBJ2-1): DVKVTQSSRYLVKRTGEKVFLECVQDMDHENMFWYRQDPGLGLRLIYFSYDVKMKEKGDIPEGYSVSREKKERFSLILESASTNQTSMYLCASSLTGVNEQFFGPGTRLTVL.

This sequence joins TRBV7-3 and TRBJ2-1, with 16 bases fitting TRBD2. The CDR3 is 19 residues long. J gave up 4 bases and V 2 bases, and 8 bases lay outside the gene matches. From germline, CDR1 is SGHTA and CDR2 FQGTGA. Here the CDR3 reads CASSLYGTSGRGRYNEQFF. CDR3 nucleotide sequence: TGTGCCAGCAGCTTATATGGGACTAGCGGGAGGGGGAGGTACAATGAGCAGTTCTTC.

This sequence joins TRBV5-4 and TRBJ2-5, with 7 bases lining up with TRBD1. In germline, CDR1 is SGHNT, CDR2 YYREEE (reference sequence). The CDR3 is 16 amino acids. V shed 4 bases and J 2 bases; nucleotides not matched to a gene: 11. The DNA for the CDR3 is TGTGCCAGCAGCGGTCGGACAGGCATTCGTCAAGAGACCCAGTACTTC. Translated, it gives CASSGRTGIRQETQYF.

There are a few counts of this clone. CDR3 loop: CASSLVATSGVGGELFF. The CDR3 coding sequence is TGTGCCAGCAGCTTGGTCGCGACTAGCGGGGTCGGAGGGGAGCTGTTTTTT. This chain uses TRBV5-4 with TRBJ2-2, with 11 bases that match TRBD2. This CDR3 has 17 amino acids. CDR1 and CDR2 from the germline V gene are SGHNT and YYREEE (reference sequence). Trimming removed 0 bases from V and 8 bases from J; junction bases left unmatched: 9.

V is TRBV7-4 and J is TRBJ1-5; 9 nucleotides agree with TRBD1. Trimming removed 5 bases from V and 5 bases from J; junction bases left unmatched: 10. Germline values: CDR1 SGHVT, CDR2 SQSDAQ. The CDR3 extends over 16 amino acids. CDR3 in DNA: TGTGCCAGCAGCAACTGGGGGGGGGACAGGGATCAGCCCCAGCATTTT. Its translation is CASSNWGGDRDQPQHF.

The chain joins TRBV5-1 to TRBJ1-2; D uncertain. The length of the CDR3 is 15 residues. Looked up from germline, CDR1 is SGHRS and CDR2 is YFSETQ. V lost 0 bases and J lost 4, with 13 bases in between. CDR3 DNA sequence: TGCGCCAGCAGCTTGGGGTTGGGCAACCCCTATGGCTACACCTTC. As protein: CASSLGLGNPYGYTF.

This chain connects TRBV7-6 to TRBJ2-7; a possible D gene is TRBD2 (6 bases). Germline lookup yields CDR1 SGHVS and CDR2 FNYEAQ. V lost 7 bases, J lost 2 bases, and 18 bases lay in between. This CDR3 is built from 15 residues. CDR3 coding DNA: TGTGCCAGCACCCTACTAGGAGGGTTGGCCTACGAGCAGTACTTC. This gives the protein CASTLLGGLAYEQYF.

The rearrangement uses TRBV7-9 and TRBJ2-5, with TRBD1 identical over 8 bases. The J call may be mistaken, given a closer DNA end match to TRBJ2-7. Germline values: CDR1 SEHNR, CDR2 FQNEAQ (reference sequence). CDR3 length: 13 amino acids. CDR3 DNA sequence: TGTGCCAGCAGCTCGGGACAGGAATACGAGCAGTACTTC. Its protein is CASSSGQEYEQYF.

The V and J genes are TRBV7-2 and TRBJ1-1; D is unresolved. The CDR3 consists of 13 residues. Germline values: CDR1 SGHTA, CDR2 FQGNSA. V was cut by 3 bases and J by 0 bases, with 5 bases left in between. The CDR3 here is CASSFQMNTEAFF. DNA for the CDR3: TGTGCCAGCAGCTTCCAGATGAACACTGAAGCTTTCTTT.

For the CDR3, the DNA is TGTGCCAGCAGCTCACCTCTTTGGACAGCGAACACTGAAGCTTTCTTT. Translating gives CASSSPLWTANTEAFF. The J gene is TRBJ1-1, the V gene TRBV5-4; maybe TRBD1 (6 bases). Between the trimmed V and J ends, which lost 3 bases and 1 base, there was a span of 16 bases. Germline CDR1 SGHNT, CDR2 YYREEE (reference sequence). The CDR3 runs to 16 residues. The complete variable domain, with remaining parts taken from reference TRBV5-4 and TRBJ1-1, reads ETGVTQSPTHLIKTRGQQVTLRCSSQSGHNTVSWYQQALGQGPQFIFQYYREEENGRGNFPPRFSGLQFPNYSSELNVNALELDDSALYLCASSSPLWTANTEAFFGQGTRLTVV.

This clone was seen a handful of times. V gene TRBV5-5 combines with J gene TRBJ2-7; D is possibly TRBD2 (6 bases). V was pared by 6 bases and J by 2 bases, with 18 bases between. CDR1 SGHKS and CDR2 YYEKEE come from the germline V gene (reference sequence). This CDR3 comprises 15 residues. This CDR3 reads CASNWDFLSTYEQYF. The CDR3 nucleotides read TGTGCCAGCAACTGGGACTTCCTTTCGACCTACGAGCAGTACTTC.

For this clone: Sequence at one end of the junction differs from germline and may be a read error. This sample also contains other DNA sequences that code for the same CDR3. The V gene is TRBV5-1, the J gene TRBJ1-4; a possible D gene is TRBD1 (6 bases). The CDR3 loop spans 14 amino acids. The germline CDR1 and CDR2 sequences are SGHRS and YFSETQ. CDR3 coding DNA: TGCGCCAGTAGCTACCGGGACAATCGGGAAAAACTGTTTTTT. Its translation: CASSYRDNREKLFF.

By sample share, this clone is medium-sized (0.01 to 0.1%). The chain recombines TRBV10-2 with TRBJ1-2; perhaps TRBD1 as D (5 bases). V lost 2 bases to trimming and J lost 4 bases, with 14 bases between them. The CDR3 is 15 residues long. CDR1 and CDR2 from the germline V gene are WSHSY and SAAADI. CDR3 DNA: TGCGCCAGCAGTGAGACGGGTTCGGGGGGCTATGGCTACACCTTC. Translation: CASSETGSGGYGYTF.

The CDR3 nucleotides read TGTGCCAGCAGCGTGGGGGACAGGGAAGTCACTGAAGCTTTCTTT. It translates to CASSVGDREVTEAFF. The V gene is TRBV9, the J gene TRBJ1-1, with 9 bases identical to TRBD1. Trimming cost V 2 bases and J 4 bases; bases outside gene matches: 6. Germline CDR1 and CDR2: SGDLS and YYNGEE. The CDR3 covers 15 residues.